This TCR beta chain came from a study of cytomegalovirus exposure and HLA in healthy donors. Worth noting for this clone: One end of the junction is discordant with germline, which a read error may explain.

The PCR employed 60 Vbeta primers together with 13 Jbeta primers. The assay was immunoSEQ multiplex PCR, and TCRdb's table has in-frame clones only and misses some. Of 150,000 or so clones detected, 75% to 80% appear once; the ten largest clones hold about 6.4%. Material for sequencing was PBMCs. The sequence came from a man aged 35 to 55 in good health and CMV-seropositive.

Here the CDR3 reads CASSSGTSVSGANGLTF. DNA for the CDR3: TGCGCCAGCAGCTCCGGGACTAGCGTCAGCGGGGCCAACGGCCTGACTTTC. This sequence joins TRBV5-1 and TRBJ2-6; 10 bases are shared with TRBD2. CDR1 is SGHRS, CDR2 YFSETQ, per germline. This CDR3 has 17 residues. Variable domain in full (rest from reference TRBV5-1 and TRBJ2-6): KAGVTQTPRYLIKTRGQQVTLSCSPISGHRSVSWYQQTPGQGLQFLFEYFSETQRNKGNFPGRFSGRQFSNSRSEMNVSTLELGDSALYLCASSSGTSVSGANGLTFGAGSRLTVL.